These T cell receptor beta chains were read from a single sample in a study of CD8 T cells in Susac syndrome. One entry per CDR3 protein results from TCRdb running MiXCR on the immunoSEQ multiplex PCR reads. Here the sample spans 150,000 or so distinct CDR3 sequences, roughly 95% being singletons. The sample was CD8+ T cells from PBMCs. The receptors here all came from a human donor with multiple sclerosis. Each CDR3 is given with its conserved first and last residue. A D gene is named only where the DNA matches it firmly. Size values are once, few and many counts, or a class for expanded clones, and some rows have none.

size,J,V,D,CDR3,DNA
NA,TRBJ1-3,TRBV5-1,NA,CASSLEPGESTIYF,TGCGCCAGCAGCTTGGAACCAGGGGAGAGCACCATATATTTT
NA,TRBJ2-5,TRBV7-2,NA,CASSWGGREETQYF,TGTGCCAGCAGCTGGGGGGGCCGTGAGGAGACCCAGTACTTC
NA,TRBJ2-2,TRBV29-1,TRBD2,CSVESGGALGGELFF,TGCAGCGTTGAAAGCGGGGGGGCCCTCGGCGGGGAGCTGTTTTTT
NA,TRBJ2-2,TRBV29-1,TRBD2,CSVTGGTGELFF,TGCAGCGTTACCGGGGGGACCGGGGAGCTGTTTTTT
NA,TRBJ2-7,TRBV29-1,NA,CSIRGGLSYEQYF,TGCAGTATCCGCGGGGGCCTATCCTACGAGCAGTACTTC
NA,TRBJ1-5,TRBV5-1,NA,CASSLRPGDQPQHF,TGCGCCAGCAGCTTGCGGCCGGGAGATCAGCCCCAGCATTTT
NA,TRBJ1-2,TRBV29-1,NA,CSAYGYTF,TGCAGCGCCTATGGCTACACCTTC
NA,TRBJ2-5,TRBV7-9,NA,CASRLGGRETQYF,TGTGCCAGCAGACTCGGGGGCCGAGAGACCCAGTACTTC
NA,TRBJ1-1,TRBV7-3,TRBD1,CASSPQRTGATEAFF,TGTGCCAGCAGCCCCCAACGGACAGGGGCGACTGAAGCTTTCTTT
NA,TRBJ2-7,TRBV7-8,NA,CASSSYPPWGYEQYF,TGTGCCAGCAGCTCCTACCCTCCGTGGGGCTACGAGCAGTACTTC
once,TRBJ2-7,TRBV29-1,NA,CSVEIIDSYEQYF,TGCAGCGTTGAAATCATAGATAGCTACGAGCAGTACTTC
NA,TRBJ2-2,TRBV29-1,TRBD1,CSVLETGGTGELFF,TGCAGCGTTTTAGAGACAGGGGGTACCGGGGAGCTGTTTTTT
NA,TRBJ2-1,TRBV9,TRBD2,CASSAGGTLPVQFF,TGTGCCAGCAGCGCGGGGGGGACCTTACCGGTCCAGTTCTTC
NA,TRBJ2-1,TRBV9,NA,CASSAYRGPDEQFF,TGTGCCAGCAGCGCATACCGTGGCCCCGATGAGCAGTTCTTC
once,TRBJ2-3,TRBV7-9,NA,CASSLPLGTDTQYF,TGTGCCAGCAGCTTACCGCTAGGCACAGATACGCAGTATTTT
NA,TRBJ2-5,TRBV23-1,NA,CASSQGPGGRLETQYF,TGCGCCAGCAGTCAGGGCCCCGGGGGGCGGTTAGAGACCCAGTACTTC
NA,TRBJ2-2,TRBV19,NA,CASSPGDRHTGELFF,TGTGCCAGTAGTCCGGGGGACAGACACACCGGGGAGCTGTTTTTT
NA,TRBJ2-2,TRBV12-3/TRBV12-4,NA,CASSGRDGDTGELFF,TGTGCCAGCAGTGGAAGGGACGGGGACACCGGGGAGCTGTTTTTT
NA,TRBJ1-1,TRBV3-1,NA,CASSQVGPWRFGNTEAFF,TGTGCCAGCAGCCAAGTAGGCCCCTGGAGGTTCGGGAACACTGAAGCTTTCTTT
NA,TRBJ2-3,TRBV27,NA,CASTAMWQGMADTQYF,TGTGCCAGCACCGCCATGTGGCAGGGGATGGCAGATACGCAGTATTTT
NA,TRBJ2-1,TRBV7-9,TRBD2,CASRAGDYSYNEQFF,TGTGCCAGCCGCGCGGGGGATTACTCCTACAATGAGCAGTTCTTC
NA,TRBJ1-1,TRBV30,NA,CAWSQGSEAFF,TGTGCCTGGAGCCAGGGTTCTGAAGCTTTCTTT
NA,TRBJ2-4,TRBV7-2,NA,CASSSGGLDIQYF,TGTGCCAGCAGCTCTGGAGGGTTGGACATTCAGTACTTC
few,TRBJ2-7,TRBV7-8,TRBD1,CASSPGQGIYEQYF,TGTGCCAGCAGCCCCGGACAGGGGATCTACGAGCAGTACTTC
NA,TRBJ2-2,TRBV2,TRBD2,CASNYRTSGGPNTGELFF,TGTGCCAGCAATTATCGGACTAGCGGGGGACCGAACACCGGGGAGCTGTTTTTT
NA,TRBJ1-1,TRBV4-2,TRBD1,CASSQEGQIEAFF,TGTGCCAGCAGCCAAGAGGGACAGATTGAAGCTTTCTTT
NA,TRBJ1-2,TRBV7-9,TRBD1,CASSSSDRPTNYGYTF,TGTGCCAGCAGCTCTTCGGACAGGCCCACTAACTATGGCTACACCTTC
NA,TRBJ2-1,TRBV12-3/TRBV12-4,TRBD2,CASIGTTDSSYNEQFF,TGTGCCAGCATCGGGACTACCGATAGCTCCTACAATGAGCAGTTCTTC
NA,TRBJ1-2,TRBV4-1,NA,CASSQEGGHGYTF,TGCGCCAGCAGCCAAGAGGGGGGACATGGCTACACCTTC
NA,TRBJ2-2,TRBV6-5,NA,CASSYVGGELFF,TGTGCCAGCAGTTACGTTGGCGGGGAGCTGTTTTTT
NA,TRBJ2-1,TRBV20-1,NA,CSARDHSYNEQFF,TGCAGTGCCAGGGACCACTCCTACAATGAGCAGTTCTTC
NA,TRBJ1-1,TRBV4-1,NA,CASSQDVAGNTEAFF,TGCGCCAGCAGCCAAGATGTGGCGGGGAACACTGAAGCTTTCTTT
NA,TRBJ1-2,TRBV30,NA,CAWTLTSPGYGYTF,TGTGCCTGGACCCTGACCTCCCCGGGATATGGCTACACCTTC
NA,TRBJ1-2,TRBV5-1,NA,CASTEGDYGYTF,TGCGCCAGCACTGAAGGGGACTATGGCTACACCTTC
NA,TRBJ2-7,TRBV6-1,NA,CAGQDVRSYEQYF,TGTGCCGGCCAGGACGTCCGCTCCTACGAGCAGTACTTC
once,TRBJ2-6,TRBV29-1,TRBD1,CSVAGTGVSGANVLTF,TGCAGCGTTGCTGGGACAGGGGTCTCTGGGGCCAACGTCCTGACTTTC
NA,TRBJ1-2,TRBV27,TRBD1,CASSSRGQGHYGYTF,TGTGCCAGCAGCAGCCGGGGACAGGGTCACTATGGCTACACCTTC
NA,TRBJ1-6,TRBV23-1,NA,CASSQLENSPLHF,TGCGCCAGCAGTCAACTGGAAAATTCACCCCTCCACTTT
NA,TRBJ2-7,TRBV6-2/TRBV6-3,TRBD1,CASSYGTGLYEQYF,TGTGCCAGCAGTTACGGGACAGGGCTCTACGAGCAGTACTTC
NA,TRBJ1-1,TRBV29-1,TRBD1,CSGGPIGQGDTEAFF,TGCAGCGGGGGACCCATCGGGCAGGGGGACACTGAAGCTTTCTTT
NA,TRBJ1-1,TRBV3-1,TRBD1,CASSVTGQGTEAFF,TGTGCCAGCAGCGTTACGGGACAGGGGACTGAAGCTTTCTTT
NA,TRBJ2-1,TRBV20-1,TRBD1,CSAGGVWDSGPYNEQFF,TGCAGTGCTGGTGGCGTCTGGGACAGCGGCCCCTACAATGAGCAGTTCTTC
NA,TRBJ2-7,TRBV9,NA,CASSVEREATYEQYF,TGTGCCAGCAGCGTAGAAAGGGAAGCCACCTACGAGCAGTACTTC
NA,TRBJ2-2,TRBV13,NA,CASSLEITGELFF,TGTGCCAGCAGCTTAGAGATCACCGGGGAGCTGTTTTTT
once,TRBJ2-6,TRBV5-6,NA,CASSLDQGGGANVLTF,TGTGCCAGCAGCTTGGATCAGGGTGGTGGGGCCAACGTCCTGACTTTC
NA,TRBJ1-1,TRBV7-9,NA,CASSLGTPVTAFF,TGTGCCAGCAGCTTGGGGACGCCCGTAACGGCTTTCTTT